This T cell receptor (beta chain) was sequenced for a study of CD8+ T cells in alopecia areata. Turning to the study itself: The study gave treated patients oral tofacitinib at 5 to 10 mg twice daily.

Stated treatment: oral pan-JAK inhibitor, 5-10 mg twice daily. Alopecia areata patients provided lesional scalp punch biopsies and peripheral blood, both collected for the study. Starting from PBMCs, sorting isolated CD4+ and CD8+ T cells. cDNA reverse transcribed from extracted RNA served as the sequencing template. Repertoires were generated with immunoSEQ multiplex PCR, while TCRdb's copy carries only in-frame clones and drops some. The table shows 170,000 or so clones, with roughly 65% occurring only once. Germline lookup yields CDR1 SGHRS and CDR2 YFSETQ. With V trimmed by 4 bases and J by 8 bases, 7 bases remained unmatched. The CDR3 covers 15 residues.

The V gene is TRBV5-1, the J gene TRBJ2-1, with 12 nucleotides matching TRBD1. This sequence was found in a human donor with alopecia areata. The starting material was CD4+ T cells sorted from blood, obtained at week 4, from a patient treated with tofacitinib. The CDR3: CASSRSGTGGHEQFF. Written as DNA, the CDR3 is TGCGCCAGCAGCCGATCCGGGACAGGGGGCCATGAGCAGTTCTTC.